Here is one T cell receptor (beta chain) with its context. The data belong to a study of blood T cell repertoires in COVID-19. Germline assignment: CDR1 SGHTA and CDR2 FQGNSA. The CDR3 is 16 residues long. The ends lost 5 bases at V and 3 bases at J; junction bases unmatched: 9. Generated by immunoSEQ multiplex PCR, the TCRdb table keeps only in-frame clones and is missing some. The table has over 120,000 clones, approximately 80% seen once. Participants were aged about 18 to 90 years, lived in 24 US areas, and enrolled virtually. The chain carries TRBV7-2 and TRBJ1-1, with 10 bases identical to TRBD1. Sample: PBMCs or T cells enriched from blood (not recorded which). This TCR was sampled from a woman aged 45-60 years who had recovered from COVID-19. DNA for the CDR3: TGTGCCAGCAGCCATAGGACAGGGGGAAGGGACACTGAAGCTTTCTTT. Amino acid sequence: CASSHRTGGRDTEAFF. The whole variable domain, filled in from reference TRBV7-2 and TRBJ1-1, reads GAGVSQSPSNKVTEKGKDVELRCDPISGHTALYWYRQSLGQGLEFLIYFQGNSAPDKSGLPSDRFSAERTGGSVSTLTIQRTQQEDSAVYLCASSHRTGGRDTEAFFGQGTRLTVV.